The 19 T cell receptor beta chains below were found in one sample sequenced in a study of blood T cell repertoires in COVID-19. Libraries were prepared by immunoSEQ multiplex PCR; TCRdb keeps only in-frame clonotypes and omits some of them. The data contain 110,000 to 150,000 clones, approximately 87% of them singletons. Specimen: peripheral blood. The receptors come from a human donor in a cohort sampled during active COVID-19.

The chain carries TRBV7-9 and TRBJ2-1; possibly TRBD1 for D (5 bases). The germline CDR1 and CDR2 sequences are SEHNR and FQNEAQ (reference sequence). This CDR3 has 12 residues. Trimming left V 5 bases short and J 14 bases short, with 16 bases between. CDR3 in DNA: TGTGCCAGCAGCCCTGGGGCCGAACGGAAGTTCTTC. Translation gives CASSPGAERKFF.

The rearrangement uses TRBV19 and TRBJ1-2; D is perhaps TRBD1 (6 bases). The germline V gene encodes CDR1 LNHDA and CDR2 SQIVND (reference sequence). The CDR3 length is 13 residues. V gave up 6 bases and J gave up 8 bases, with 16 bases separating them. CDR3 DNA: TGTGCCAGTAGCCCCTTGGCAGGGGACGGCTACACCTTC. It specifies CASSPLAGDGYTF.

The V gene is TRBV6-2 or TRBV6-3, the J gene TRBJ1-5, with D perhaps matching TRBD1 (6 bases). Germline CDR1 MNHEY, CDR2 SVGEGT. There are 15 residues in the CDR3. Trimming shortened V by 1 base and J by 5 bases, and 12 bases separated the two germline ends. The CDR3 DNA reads TGTGCCAGCAGTTACTTAGGGACAAGTTATCAGCCCCAGCATTTT. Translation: CASSYLGTSYQPQHF.

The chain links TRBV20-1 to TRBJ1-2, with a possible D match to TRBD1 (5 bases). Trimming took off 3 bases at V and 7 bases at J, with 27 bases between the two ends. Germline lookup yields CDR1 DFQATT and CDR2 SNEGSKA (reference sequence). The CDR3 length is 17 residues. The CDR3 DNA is TGCAGTGCTAGTCTGCCCAACGTGGGTAGGTGGGACTTTGGCTACACCTTC. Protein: CSASLPNVGRWDFGYTF.

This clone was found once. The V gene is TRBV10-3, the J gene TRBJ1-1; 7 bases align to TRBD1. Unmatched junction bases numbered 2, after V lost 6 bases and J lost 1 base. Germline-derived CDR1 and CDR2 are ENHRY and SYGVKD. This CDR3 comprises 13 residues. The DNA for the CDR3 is TGTGCCATCAGAGGGACAGAGAACACTGAAGCTTTCTTT. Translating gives CAIRGTENTEAFF.

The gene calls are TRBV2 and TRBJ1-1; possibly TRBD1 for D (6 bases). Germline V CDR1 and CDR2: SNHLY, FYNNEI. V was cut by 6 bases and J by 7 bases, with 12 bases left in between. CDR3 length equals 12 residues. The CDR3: CASRREQGEAFF. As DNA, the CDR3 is TGTGCCAGCAGACGCGAACAGGGTGAAGCTTTCTTT.

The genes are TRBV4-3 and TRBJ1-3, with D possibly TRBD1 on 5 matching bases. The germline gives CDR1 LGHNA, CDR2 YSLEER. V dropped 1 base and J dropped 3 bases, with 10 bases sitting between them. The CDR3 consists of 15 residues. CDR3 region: CASSQAAGLGNTIYF. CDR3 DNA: TGCGCCAGCAGCCAAGCCGCGGGGCTTGGAAACACCATATATTTT.

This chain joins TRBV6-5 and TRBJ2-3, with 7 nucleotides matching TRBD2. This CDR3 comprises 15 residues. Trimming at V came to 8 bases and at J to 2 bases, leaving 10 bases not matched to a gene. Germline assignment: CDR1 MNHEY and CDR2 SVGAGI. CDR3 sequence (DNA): TGTGCCAGCGCCGGGGAGGGCCCCCCCACAGATACGCAGTATTTT. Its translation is CASAGEGPPTDTQYF.

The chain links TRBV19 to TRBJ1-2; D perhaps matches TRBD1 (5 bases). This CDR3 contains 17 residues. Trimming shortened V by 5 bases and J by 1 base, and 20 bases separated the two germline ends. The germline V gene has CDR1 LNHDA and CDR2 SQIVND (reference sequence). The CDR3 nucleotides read TGTGCCAGTAGTCCTGGACGGGGGTCCGATAGTAACTATGGCTACACCTTC. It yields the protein CASSPGRGSDSNYGYTF.

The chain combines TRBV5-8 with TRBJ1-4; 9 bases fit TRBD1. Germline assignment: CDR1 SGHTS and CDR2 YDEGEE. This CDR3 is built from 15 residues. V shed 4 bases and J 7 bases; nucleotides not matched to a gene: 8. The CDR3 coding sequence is TGTGCCAGCAGCCCACAGGGGGCGCGACGTGAAAAACTGTTTTTT. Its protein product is CASSPQGARREKLFF. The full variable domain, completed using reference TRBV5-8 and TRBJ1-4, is EAGVTQSPTHLIKTRGQQATLRCSPISGHTSVYWYQQALGLGLQFLLWYDEGEERNRGNFPPRFSGRQFPNYSSELNVNALELEDSALYLCASSPQGARREKLFFGSGTQLSVL.

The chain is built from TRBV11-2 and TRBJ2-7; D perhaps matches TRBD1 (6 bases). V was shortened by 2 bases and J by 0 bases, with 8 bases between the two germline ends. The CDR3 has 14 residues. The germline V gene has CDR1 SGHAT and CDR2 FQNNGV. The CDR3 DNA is TGTGCCAGCAGCTTAACAGGGTTCTCCTACGAGCAGTACTTC. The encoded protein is CASSLTGFSYEQYF.

DNA for the CDR3: TGTGCCAGCATGGAGGCCAGAGCGATCACAGATACGCAGTATTTT. Translated, it gives CASMEARAITDTQYF. The V call is TRBV27, the J call TRBJ2-3, with D possibly being TRBD2 (5 bases). V was shortened by 7 bases and J by 2 bases, with 16 bases between the two germline ends. Germline lookup yields CDR1 MNHEY and CDR2 SMNVEV (reference sequence). CDR3 length: 15 amino acids.

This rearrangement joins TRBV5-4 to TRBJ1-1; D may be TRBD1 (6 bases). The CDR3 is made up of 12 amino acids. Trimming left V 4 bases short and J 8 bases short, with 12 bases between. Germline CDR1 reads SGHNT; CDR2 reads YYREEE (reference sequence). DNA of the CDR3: TGTGCCAGCAGCCTCGTACAGGGAGAAGCTTTCTTT. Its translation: CASSLVQGEAFF.

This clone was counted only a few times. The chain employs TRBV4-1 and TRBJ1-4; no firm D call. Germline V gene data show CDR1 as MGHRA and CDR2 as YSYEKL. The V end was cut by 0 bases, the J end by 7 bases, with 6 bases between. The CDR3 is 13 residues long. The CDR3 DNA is TGCGCCAGCAGCCAAGAGCGGGGTGAAAAACTGTTTTTT. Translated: CASSQERGEKLFF.

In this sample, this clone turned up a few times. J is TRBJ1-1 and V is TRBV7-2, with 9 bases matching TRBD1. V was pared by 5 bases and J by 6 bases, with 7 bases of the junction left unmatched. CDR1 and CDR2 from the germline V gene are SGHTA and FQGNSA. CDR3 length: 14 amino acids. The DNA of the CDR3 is TGTGCCAGCAGCCCAACAGGGGGCATCGCTGAAGCTTTCTTT. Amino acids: CASSPTGGIAEAFF.

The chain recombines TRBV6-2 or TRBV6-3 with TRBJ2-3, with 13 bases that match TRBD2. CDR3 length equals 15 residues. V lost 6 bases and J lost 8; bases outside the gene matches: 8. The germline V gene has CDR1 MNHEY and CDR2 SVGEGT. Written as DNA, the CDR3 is TGTGCCAGCAGCCTCACCGGGACTAGCGGGACTACGCAGTATTTT. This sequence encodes CASSLTGTSGTTQYF.

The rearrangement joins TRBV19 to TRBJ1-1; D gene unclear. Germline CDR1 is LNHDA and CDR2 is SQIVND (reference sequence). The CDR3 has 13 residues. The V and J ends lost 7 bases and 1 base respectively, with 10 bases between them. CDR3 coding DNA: TGTGCCAGTACTAAGACACCGAACACTGAAGCTTTCTTT. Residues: CASTKTPNTEAFF.

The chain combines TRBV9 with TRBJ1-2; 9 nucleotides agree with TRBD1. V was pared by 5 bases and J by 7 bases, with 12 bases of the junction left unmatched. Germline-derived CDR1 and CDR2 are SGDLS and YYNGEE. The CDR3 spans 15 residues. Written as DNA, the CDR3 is TGTGCCAGCAGAGCTACCGGGACAGGGACTGGTGGCTACACCTTC. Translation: CASRATGTGTGGYTF.

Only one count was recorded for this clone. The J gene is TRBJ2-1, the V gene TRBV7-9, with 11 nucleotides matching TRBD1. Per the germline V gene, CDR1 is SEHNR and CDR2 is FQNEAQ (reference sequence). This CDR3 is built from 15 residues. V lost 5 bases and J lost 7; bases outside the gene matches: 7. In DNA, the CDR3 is TGTGCCAGCAGCCCGGACAGGGGGCTTCGTAATGAGCAGTTCTTC. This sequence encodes CASSPDRGLRNEQFF.